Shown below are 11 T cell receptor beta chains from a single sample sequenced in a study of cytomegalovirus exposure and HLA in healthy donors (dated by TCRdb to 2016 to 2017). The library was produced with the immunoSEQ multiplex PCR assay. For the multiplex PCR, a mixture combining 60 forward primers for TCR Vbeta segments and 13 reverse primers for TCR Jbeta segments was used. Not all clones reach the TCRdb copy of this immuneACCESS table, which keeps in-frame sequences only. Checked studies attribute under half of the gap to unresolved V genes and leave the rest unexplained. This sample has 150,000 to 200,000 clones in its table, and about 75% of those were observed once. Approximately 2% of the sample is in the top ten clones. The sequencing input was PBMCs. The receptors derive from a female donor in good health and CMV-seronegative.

CDR3 nucleotide sequence: TGTGCCAGCAGCCTGACAGGAGGAAGCACAGATACGCAGTATTTT. Its translation is CASSLTGGSTDTQYF. V gene TRBV25-1 combines with J gene TRBJ2-3; D possibly corresponds to TRBD1 (6 bases). CDR1 and CDR2 from the germline V gene are MGHDK and SYGVNS. V lost 6 bases, J lost 0 bases, and 13 bases lay in between. This CDR3 region has 15 residues.

CDR3 nucleotides: TGTGCCAGCAGCTTTCCTAGCGGGAGCGGGCAGTATTTT. Encoded protein: CASSFPSGSGQYF. The chain joins TRBV7-2 to TRBJ2-3, with 10 positions matching TRBD2. Germline lookup yields CDR1 SGHTA and CDR2 FQGNSA. CDR3 size: 13 residues. Trimming took 3 bases from V and 11 from J; bases not matched to a gene: 5. Full variable domain (outside the CDR3, taken from reference TRBV7-2 and TRBJ2-3): GAGVSQSPSNKVTEKGKDVELRCDPISGHTALYWYRQSLGQGLEFLIYFQGNSAPDKSGLPSDRFSAERTGGSVSTLTIQRTQQEDSAVYLCASSFPSGSGQYFGPGTRLTVL.

CDR3 DNA sequence: TGTGCCAGCAGTTACACAGCGGGAGGGAAGTATGAGCAGTTCTTC. The encoded protein is CASSYTAGGKYEQFF. The rearrangement uses TRBV6-5 and TRBJ2-1; 10 nucleotides align to TRBD2. The CDR3 totals 15 residues. The germline V gene encodes CDR1 MNHEY and CDR2 SVGAGI. J lost 8 bases, V lost 2 bases, and 6 bases had no gene match.

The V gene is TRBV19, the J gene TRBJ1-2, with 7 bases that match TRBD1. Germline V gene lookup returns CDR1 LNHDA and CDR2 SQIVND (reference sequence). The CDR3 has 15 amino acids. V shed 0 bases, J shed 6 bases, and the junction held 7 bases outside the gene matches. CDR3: CASSIDRQGMDGYTF. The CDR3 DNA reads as TGTGCCAGTAGTATAGATAGACAGGGTATGGATGGCTACACCTTC.

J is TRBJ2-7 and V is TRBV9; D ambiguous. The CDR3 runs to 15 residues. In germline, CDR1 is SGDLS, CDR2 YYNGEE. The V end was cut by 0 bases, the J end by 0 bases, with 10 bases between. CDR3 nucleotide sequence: TGTGCCAGCAGCGTAGCTCAGGATTCCTCCTACGAGCAGTACTTC. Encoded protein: CASSVAQDSSYEQYF.

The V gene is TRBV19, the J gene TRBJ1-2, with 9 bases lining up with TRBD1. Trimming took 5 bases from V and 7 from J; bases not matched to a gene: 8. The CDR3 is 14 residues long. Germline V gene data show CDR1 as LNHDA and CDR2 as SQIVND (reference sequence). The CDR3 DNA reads TGTGCCAGTAGTCCAACGGACAGGGGTGGTGGCTACACCTTC. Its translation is CASSPTDRGGGYTF.

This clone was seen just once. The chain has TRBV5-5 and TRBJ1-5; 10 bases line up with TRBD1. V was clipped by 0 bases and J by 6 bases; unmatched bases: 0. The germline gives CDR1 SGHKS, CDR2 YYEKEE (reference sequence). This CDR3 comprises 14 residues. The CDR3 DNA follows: TGTGCCAGCAGCTTGGGGGACAGGGGTCAGCCCCAGCATTTT. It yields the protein CASSLGDRGQPQHF.

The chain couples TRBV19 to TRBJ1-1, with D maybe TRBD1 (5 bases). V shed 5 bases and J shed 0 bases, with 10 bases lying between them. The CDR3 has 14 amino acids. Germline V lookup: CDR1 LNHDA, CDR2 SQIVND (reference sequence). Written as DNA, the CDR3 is TGTGCCAGTAGTTTACAGGTCTTGAACACTGAAGCTTTCTTT. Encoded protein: CASSLQVLNTEAFF.

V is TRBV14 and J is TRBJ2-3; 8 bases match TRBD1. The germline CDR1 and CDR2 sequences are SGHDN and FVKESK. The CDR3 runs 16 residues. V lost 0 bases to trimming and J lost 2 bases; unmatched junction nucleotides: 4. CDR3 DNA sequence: TGTGCCAGCAGCCAAGATCAGGGGGCGAACACAGATACGCAGTATTTT. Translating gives CASSQDQGANTDTQYF.

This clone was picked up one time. In nucleotides, the CDR3 is TGTGCCAGCGGCCCACCCCTCCACTTT. This encodes CASGPPLHF. The chain has TRBV6-5 and TRBJ1-6; D gene uncertain. V was pared by 8 bases and J by 11 bases, with 4 bases between. CDR3 length equals 9 residues. Germline CDR1 reads MNHEY; CDR2 reads SVGAGI.

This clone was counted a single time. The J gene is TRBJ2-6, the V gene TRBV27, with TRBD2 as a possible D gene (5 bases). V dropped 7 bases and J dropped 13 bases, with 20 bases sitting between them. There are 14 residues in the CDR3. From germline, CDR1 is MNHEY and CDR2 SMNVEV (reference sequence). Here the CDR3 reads CASMLLATRGVLTF. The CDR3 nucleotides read TGTGCCAGCATGCTTTTGGCTACTCGGGGAGTCCTGACTTTC.